This T cell receptor beta chain was obtained from a study of OX40 agonist ivuxolimab in advanced cancers. The CDR3 has 19 amino acids. The V gene end was trimmed by 2 bases and the J gene end by 4 bases; junction bases not matched to a gene: 13. Germline CDR1 is MGHRA and CDR2 is YSYEKL. The data were produced by immunoSEQ multiplex PCR, yet TCRdb's version contains in-frame clones alone and is incomplete. This sample has 40,000 to 60,000 clones, with around 80% found just once. This specimen consisted of CD4+ or CD8+ T cells sorted from blood, obtained in a trial of the OX40 agonist ivuxolimab. The chain is built from TRBV4-1 and TRBJ2-6, with TRBD1 identical over 8 bases. The receptor was derived from an adult with an advanced solid tumor such as melanoma, head and neck, liver or kidney cancer. The CDR3 loop is CASSQWERTGSSGANVLTF. The DNA for the CDR3 is TGCGCCAGCAGCCAATGGGAGAGGACAGGGAGCTCCGGGGCCAACGTCCTGACTTTC.